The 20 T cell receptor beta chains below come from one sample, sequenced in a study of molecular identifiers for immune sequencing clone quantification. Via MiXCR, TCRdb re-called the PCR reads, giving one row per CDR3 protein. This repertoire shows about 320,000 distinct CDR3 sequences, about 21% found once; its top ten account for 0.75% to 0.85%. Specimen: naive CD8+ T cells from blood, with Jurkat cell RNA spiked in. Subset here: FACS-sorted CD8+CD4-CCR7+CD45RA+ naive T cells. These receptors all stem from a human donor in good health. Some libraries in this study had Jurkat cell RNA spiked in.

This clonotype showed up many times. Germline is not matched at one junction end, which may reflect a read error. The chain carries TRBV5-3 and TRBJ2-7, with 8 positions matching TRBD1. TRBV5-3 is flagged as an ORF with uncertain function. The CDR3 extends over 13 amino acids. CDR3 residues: CASSLTGGYEQYF. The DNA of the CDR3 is TGTGCCAGCAGCTTAACAGGGGGCTACGAGCAGTACTTC.

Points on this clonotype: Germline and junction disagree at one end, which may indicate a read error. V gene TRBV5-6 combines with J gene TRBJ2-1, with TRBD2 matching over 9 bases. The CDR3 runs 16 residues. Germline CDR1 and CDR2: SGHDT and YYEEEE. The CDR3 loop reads CASSLAISGRWHEQFF. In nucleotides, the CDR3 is TGCGCCAGCAGCTTAGCCATTAGCGGGAGATGGCATGAGCAGTTCTTC.

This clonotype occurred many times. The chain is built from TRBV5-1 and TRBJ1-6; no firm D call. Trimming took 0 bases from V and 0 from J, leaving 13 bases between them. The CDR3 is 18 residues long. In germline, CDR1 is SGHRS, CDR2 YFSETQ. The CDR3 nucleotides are TGCGCCAGCAGCTTGGTTCCAGGCCGTGTCTCCTATAATTCACCCCTCCACTTT. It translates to CASSLVPGRVSYNSPLHF.

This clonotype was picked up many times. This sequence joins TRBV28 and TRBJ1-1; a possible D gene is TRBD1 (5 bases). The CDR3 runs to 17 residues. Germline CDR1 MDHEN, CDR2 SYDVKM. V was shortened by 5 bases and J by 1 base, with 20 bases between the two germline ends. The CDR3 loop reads CASSAPGQGEPNTEAFF. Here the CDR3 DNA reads TGTGCCAGCAGTGCTCCAGGCCAAGGGGAGCCGAACACTGAAGCTTTCTTT.

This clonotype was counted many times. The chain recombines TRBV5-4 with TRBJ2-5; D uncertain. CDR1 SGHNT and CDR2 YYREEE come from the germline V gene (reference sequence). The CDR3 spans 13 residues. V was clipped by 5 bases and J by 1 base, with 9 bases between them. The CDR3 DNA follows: TGTGCCAGCAGTCCTGAAGCCCAAGAGACCCAGTACTTC. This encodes CASSPEAQETQYF. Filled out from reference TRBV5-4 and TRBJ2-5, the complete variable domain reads ETGVTQSPTHLIKTRGQQVTLRCSSQSGHNTVSWYQQALGQGPQFIFQYYREEENGRGNFPPRFSGLQFPNYSSELNVNALELDDSALYLCASSPEAQETQYFGPGTRLLVL.

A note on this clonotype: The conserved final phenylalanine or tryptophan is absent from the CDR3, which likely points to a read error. CDR3 sequence (DNA): TGTGCCAGCAGTTTATCCAGACAGATACATCAGCCCCAGCATCTT. This codes for CASSLSRQIHQPQHL. The chain combines TRBV27 with TRBJ1-5, with D possibly TRBD1 on 5 matching bases. CDR1 and CDR2 (germline): MNHEY, SMNVEV (reference sequence). The CDR3 runs 15 residues. The V and J ends lost 0 bases and 5 bases respectively, with 11 bases between them.

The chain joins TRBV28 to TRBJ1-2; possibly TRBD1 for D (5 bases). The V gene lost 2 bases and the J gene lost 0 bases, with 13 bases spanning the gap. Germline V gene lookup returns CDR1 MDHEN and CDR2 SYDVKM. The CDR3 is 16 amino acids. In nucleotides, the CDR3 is TGTGCCAGCAGTTTAATAGGGCAAGGGGCTAACTATGGCTACACCTTC. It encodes CASSLIGQGANYGYTF.

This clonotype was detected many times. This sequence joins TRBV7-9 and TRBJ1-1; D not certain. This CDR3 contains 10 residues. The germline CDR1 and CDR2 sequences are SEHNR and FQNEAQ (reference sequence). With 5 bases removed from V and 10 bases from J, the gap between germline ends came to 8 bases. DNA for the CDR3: TGTGCCAGCAGCCCACTCCGAGCTTTCTTT. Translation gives CASSPLRAFF.

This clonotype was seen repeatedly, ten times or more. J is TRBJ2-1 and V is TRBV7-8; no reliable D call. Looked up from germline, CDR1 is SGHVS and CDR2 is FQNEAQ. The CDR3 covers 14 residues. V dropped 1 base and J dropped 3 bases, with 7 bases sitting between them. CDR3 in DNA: TGTGCCAGCAGCTTAGAACAGCTCTACAATGAGCAGTTCTTC. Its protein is CASSLEQLYNEQFF.

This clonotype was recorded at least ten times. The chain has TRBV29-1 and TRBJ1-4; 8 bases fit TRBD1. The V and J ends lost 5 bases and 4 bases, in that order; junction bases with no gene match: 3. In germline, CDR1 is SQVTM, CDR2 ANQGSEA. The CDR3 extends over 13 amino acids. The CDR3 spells CSVLQGVNEKLFF. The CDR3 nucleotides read TGCAGCGTTTTACAGGGGGTTAATGAAAAACTGTTTTTT.

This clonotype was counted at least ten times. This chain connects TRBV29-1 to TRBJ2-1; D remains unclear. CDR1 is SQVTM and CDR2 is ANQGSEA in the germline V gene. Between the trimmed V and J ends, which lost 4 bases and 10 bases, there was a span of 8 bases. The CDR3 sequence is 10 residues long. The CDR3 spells CSVVLREQFF. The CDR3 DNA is TGCAGCGTTGTGTTACGGGAGCAGTTCTTC.

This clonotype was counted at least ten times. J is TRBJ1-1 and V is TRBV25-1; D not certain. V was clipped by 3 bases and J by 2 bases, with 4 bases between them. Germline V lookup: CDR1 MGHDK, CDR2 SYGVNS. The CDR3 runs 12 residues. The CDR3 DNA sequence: TGTGCCAGCAGTGATCCCAACACTGAAGCTTTCTTT. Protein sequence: CASSDPNTEAFF.

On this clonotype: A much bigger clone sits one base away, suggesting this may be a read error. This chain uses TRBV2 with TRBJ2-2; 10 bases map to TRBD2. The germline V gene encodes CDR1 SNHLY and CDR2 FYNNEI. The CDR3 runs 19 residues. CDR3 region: CVSSERLAGDLGHTGELFF. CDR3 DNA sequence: TGTGTCAGCAGTGAAAGGCTAGCGGGGGACTTAGGTCACACCGGGGAGCTGTTTTTT.

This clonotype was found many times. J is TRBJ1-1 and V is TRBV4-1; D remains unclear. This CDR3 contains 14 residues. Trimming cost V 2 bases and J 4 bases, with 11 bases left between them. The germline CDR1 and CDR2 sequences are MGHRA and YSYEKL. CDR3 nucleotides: TGCGCCAGCAGCCAATTCTCTGGAGTCACTGAAGCTTTCTTT. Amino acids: CASSQFSGVTEAFF.

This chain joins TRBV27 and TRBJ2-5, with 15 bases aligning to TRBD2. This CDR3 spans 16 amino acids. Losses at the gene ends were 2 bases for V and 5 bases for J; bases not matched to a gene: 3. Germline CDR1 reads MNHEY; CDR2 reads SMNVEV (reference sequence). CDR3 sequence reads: CASSLGTSGGLETQYF. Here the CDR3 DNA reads TGTGCCAGCAGTTTAGGGACTAGCGGGGGGCTCGAGACCCAGTACTTC.

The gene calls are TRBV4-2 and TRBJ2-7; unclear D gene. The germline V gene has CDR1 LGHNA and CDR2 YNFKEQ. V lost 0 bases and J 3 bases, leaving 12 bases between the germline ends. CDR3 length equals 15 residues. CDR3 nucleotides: TGTGCCAGCAGCCAAGATTCGCCGGAGAGCTACGAGCAGTACTTC. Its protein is CASSQDSPESYEQYF.

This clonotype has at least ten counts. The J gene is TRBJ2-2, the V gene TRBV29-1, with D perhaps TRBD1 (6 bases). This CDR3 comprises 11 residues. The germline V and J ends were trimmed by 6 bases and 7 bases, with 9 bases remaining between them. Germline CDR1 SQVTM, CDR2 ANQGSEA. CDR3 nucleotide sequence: TGCAGCGTCCCAGGGGTCGGGGAGCTGTTTTTT. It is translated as CSVPGVGELFF.

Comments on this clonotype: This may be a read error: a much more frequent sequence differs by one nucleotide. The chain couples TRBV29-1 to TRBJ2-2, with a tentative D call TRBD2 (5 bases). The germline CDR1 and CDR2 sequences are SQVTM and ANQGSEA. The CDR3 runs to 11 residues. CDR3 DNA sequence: TGCAGCGTTGTTCGCGACGGGGAGCCGTTTTTT. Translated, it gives CSVVRDGEPFF.

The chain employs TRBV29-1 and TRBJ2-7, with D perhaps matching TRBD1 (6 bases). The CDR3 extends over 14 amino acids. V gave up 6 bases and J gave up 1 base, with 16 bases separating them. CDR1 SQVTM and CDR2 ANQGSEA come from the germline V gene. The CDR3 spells CSVDKATGSYEQYF. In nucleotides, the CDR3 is TGCAGCGTCGATAAAGCGACAGGATCCTACGAGCAGTACTTC.

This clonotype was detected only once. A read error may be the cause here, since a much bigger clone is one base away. Here the CDR3 reads CASGLGGVTEPQHF. The CDR3 DNA sequence: TGTGCCAGCGGTTTAGGAGGGGTCACGGAGCCCCAGCATTTT. The chain uses TRBV27 and TRBJ1-5; TRBD1 might be the D (5 bases). This CDR3 is built from 14 residues. The V gene's germline CDR1 is MNHEY and CDR2 SMNVEV (reference sequence).